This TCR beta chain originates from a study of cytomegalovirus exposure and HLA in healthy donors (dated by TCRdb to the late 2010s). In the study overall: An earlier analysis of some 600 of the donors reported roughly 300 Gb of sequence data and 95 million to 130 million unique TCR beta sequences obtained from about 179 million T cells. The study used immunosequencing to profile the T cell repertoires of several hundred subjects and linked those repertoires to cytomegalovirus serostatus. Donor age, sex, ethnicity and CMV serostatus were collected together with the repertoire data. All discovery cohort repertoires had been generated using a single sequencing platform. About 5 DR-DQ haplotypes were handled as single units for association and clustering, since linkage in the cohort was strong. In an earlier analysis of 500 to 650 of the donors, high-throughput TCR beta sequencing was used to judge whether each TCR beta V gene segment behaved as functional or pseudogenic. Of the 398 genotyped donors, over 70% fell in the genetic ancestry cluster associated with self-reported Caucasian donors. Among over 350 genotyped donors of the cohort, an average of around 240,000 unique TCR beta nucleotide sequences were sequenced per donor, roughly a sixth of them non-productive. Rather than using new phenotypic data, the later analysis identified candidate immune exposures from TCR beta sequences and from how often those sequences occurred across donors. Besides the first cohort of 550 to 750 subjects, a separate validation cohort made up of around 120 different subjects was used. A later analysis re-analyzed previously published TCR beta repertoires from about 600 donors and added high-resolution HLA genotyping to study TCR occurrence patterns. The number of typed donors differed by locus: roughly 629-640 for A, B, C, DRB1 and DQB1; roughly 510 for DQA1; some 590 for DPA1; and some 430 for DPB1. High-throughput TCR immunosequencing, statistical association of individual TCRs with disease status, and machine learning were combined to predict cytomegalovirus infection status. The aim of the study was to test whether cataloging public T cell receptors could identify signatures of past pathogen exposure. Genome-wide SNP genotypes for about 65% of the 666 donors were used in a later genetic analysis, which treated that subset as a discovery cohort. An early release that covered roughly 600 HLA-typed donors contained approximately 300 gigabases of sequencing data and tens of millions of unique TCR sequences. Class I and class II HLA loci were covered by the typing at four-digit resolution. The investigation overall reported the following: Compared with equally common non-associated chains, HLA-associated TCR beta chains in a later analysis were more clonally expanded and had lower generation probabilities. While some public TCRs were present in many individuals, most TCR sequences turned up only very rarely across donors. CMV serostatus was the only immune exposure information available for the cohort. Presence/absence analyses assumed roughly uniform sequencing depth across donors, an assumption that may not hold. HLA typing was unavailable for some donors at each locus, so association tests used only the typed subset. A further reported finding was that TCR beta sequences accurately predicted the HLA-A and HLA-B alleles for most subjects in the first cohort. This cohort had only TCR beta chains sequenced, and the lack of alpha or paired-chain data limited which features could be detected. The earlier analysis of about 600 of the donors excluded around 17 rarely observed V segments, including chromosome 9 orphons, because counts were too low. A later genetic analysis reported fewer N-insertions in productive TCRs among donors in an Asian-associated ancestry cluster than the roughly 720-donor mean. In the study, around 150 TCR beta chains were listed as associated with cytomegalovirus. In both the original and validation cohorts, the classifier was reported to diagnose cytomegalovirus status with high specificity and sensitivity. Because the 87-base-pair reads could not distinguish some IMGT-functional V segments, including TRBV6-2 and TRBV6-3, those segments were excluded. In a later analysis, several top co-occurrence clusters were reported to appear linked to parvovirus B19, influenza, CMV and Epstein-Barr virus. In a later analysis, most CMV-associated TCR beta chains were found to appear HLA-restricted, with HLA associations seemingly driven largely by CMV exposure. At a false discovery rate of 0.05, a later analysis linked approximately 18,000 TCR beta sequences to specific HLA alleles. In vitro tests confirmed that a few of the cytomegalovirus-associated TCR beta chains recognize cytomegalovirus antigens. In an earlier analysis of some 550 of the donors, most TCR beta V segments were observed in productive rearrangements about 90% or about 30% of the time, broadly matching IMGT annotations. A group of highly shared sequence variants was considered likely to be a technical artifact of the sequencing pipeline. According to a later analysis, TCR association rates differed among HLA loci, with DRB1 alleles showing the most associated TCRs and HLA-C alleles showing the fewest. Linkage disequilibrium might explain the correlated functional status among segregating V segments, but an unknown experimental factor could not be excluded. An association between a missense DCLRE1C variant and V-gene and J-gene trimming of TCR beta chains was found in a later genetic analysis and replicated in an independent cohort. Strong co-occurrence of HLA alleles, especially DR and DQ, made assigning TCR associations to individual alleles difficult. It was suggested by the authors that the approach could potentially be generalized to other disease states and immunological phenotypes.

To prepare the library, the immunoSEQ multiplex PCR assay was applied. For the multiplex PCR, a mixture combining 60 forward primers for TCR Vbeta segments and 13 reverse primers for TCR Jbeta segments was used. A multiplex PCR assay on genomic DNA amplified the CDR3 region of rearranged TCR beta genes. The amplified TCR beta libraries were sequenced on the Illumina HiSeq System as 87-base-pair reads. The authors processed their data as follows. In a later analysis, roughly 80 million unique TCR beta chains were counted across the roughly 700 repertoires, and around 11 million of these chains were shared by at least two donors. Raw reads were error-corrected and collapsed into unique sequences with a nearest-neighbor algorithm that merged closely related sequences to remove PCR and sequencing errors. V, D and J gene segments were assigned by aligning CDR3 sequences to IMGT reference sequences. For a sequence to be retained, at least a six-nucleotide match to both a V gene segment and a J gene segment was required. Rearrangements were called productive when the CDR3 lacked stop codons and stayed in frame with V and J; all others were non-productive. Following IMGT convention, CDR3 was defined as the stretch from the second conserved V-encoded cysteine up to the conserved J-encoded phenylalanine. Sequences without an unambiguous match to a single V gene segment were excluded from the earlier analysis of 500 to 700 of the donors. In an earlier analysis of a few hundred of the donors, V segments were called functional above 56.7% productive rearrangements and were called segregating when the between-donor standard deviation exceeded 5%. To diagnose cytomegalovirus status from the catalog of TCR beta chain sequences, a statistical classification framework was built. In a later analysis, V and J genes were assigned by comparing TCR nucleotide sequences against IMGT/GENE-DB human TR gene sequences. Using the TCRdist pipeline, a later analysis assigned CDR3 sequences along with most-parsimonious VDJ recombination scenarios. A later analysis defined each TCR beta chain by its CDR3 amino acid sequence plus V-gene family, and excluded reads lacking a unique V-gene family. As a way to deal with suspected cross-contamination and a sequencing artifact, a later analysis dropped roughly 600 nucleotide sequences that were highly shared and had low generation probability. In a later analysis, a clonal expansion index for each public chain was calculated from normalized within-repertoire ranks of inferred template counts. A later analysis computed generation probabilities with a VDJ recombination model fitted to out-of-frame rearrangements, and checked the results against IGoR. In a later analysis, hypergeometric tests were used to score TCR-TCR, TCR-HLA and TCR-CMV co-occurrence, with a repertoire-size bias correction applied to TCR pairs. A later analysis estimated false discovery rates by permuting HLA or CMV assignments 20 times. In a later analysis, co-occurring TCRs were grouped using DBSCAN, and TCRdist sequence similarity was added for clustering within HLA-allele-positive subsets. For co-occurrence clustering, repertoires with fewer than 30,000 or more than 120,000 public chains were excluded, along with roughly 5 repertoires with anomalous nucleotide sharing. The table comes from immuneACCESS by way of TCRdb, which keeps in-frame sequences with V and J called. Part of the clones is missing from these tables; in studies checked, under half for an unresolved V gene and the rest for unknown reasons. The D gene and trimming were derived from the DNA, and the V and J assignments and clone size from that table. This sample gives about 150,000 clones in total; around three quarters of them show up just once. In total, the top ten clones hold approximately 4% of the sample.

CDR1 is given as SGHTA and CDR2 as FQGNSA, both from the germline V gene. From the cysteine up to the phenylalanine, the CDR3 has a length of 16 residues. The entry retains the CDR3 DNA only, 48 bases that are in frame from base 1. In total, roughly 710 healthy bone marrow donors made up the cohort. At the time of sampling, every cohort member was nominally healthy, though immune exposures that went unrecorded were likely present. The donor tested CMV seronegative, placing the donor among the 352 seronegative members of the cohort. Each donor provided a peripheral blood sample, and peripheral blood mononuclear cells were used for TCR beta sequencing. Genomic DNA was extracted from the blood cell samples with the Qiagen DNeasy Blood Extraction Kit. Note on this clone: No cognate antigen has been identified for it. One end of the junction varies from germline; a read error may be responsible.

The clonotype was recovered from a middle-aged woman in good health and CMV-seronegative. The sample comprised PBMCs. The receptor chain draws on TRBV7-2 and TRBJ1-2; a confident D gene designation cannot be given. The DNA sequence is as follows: TGTGCCAGCAGCTTAGACCCCGGAGGGAGTCCCATTGAGTCTCCCTTC. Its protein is CASSLDPGGSPIESPF.